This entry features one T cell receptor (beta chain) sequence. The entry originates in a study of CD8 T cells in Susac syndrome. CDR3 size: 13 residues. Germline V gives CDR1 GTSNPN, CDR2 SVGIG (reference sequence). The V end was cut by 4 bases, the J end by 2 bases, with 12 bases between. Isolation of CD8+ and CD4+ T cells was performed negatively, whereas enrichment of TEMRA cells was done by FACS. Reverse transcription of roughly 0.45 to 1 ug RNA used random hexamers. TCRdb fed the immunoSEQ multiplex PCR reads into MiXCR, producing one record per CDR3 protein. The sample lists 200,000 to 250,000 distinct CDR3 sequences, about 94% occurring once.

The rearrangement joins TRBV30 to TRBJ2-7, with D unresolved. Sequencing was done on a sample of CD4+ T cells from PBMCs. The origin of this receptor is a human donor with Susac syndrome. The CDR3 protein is CAWKRRSTYEQYF. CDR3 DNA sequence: TGTGCCTGGAAAAGACGGTCTACCTACGAGCAGTACTTC. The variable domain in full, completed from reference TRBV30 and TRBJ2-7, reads SQTIHQWPATLVQPVGSPLSLECTVEGTSNPNLYWYRQAAGRGLQLLFYSVGIGQISSEVPQNLSASRPQDRQFILSSKKLLLSDSGFYLCAWKRRSTYEQYFGPGTRLTVT.